These T cell receptor beta chains were read from a single sample in a study of beta chain features in type 1 diabetes. Repertoires were generated with immunoSEQ multiplex PCR, while TCRdb's copy carries only in-frame clones and drops some. The sample records about 150,000 clones, around 9% being singletons. Sequenced sample: central memory CD4+ T cells from blood. The receptors derive from a woman in her twenties or thirties with type 1 diabetes. CDR3s include the opening cysteine and the closing phenylalanine or tryptophan. The D gene is left open where the match is weak. A clone size is listed for some rows: how often the clone was seen (once, few, many), or a class if it is expanded.

>TRBD2|TRBV27|TRBJ2-1|.
TGTGCCAGCAGAAAACTGACTAGCGGACCCTACAATGAGCAGTTCTTC
CASRKLTSGPYNEQFF
>.|TRBV30|TRBJ2-6|.
TGTGCCTGGAGGATCGGAGGGTCTGGGGCCAACGTCCTGACTTTC
CAWRIGGSGANVLTF
>TRBD2|TRBV9|TRBJ2-2|many
TGTGCCAGCAGCCTAAGGGGACTAGCGGGAGTCTTCGGGGAGCTGTTTTTT
CASSLRGLAGVFGELFF
>.|TRBV5-4|TRBJ1-1|few
TGTGCCAGCAGCACCGGACAGCAGGGCACTGAAGCTTTCTTT
CASSTGQQGTEAFF
>.|TRBV19|TRBJ1-2|.
TGTGCCAGTACCCCGGGTCGGTATGGCTACACCTTC
CASTPGRYGYTF
>TRBD1|TRBV11-2|TRBJ1-2|few
TGTGCCAGCAGCCAAGACAGGGGAGGTTACACCTTC
CASSQDRGGYTF
>TRBD2|TRBV28|TRBJ2-7|few
TGTGCCGGGGGGGGGAGAGGCGAGCAGTACTTC
CAGGGRGEQYF
>TRBD1|TRBV29-1|TRBJ1-2|few
TGCAGCGCCCTCGACGGGACAGGGACCCGCTATGGCTACACCTTC
CSALDGTGTRYGYTF
>.|TRBV28|TRBJ2-5|few
TGTGCCAGCACCCTCGCGGGGTACGGGGAGACCCAGTACTTC
CASTLAGYGETQYF
>.|TRBV10-3|TRBJ2-1|few
TGTGCCATCAGTGAGTCGGAAAGGGGGAAAAATGAGCAGTTCTTC
CAISESERGKNEQFF
>TRBD1|TRBV10-2|TRBJ2-5|.
TGCGCCAGCAGCTGGACAGGGGGGGAGACCCAGTACTTC
CASSWTGGETQYF
>TRBD2|TRBV28|TRBJ2-7|.
TGTGCCAGCAGTTTGGATCCTAGCGGACGCTACGAGCAGTACTTC
CASSLDPSGRYEQYF
>TRBD1|TRBV5-1|TRBJ2-5|.
TGCGCCAGCAGCCCAAACAGGGGACAAGAGACCCAGTACTTC
CASSPNRGQETQYF
>.|TRBV7-9|TRBJ2-7|.
TGTGCCAGCAGCACAGCGGGGCCAGGGGTGGTCGAGCAGTACTTC
CASSTAGPGVVEQYF
>.|TRBV25-1|TRBJ1-2|.
TGTGCCAGCAGTGAACACCACTCGGGCTACACCTTC
CASSEHHSGYTF
>TRBD2|TRBV4-2|TRBJ2-7|few
TGTGCCAGCAGCCTAACTACCGGGACTACGGAGCTCGAGCAGTACTTC
CASSLTTGTTELEQYF
>.|TRBV29-1|TRBJ1-2|few
TGCAGCGTTGATGCGGGGAGGGGCGGCTACACCTTC
CSVDAGRGGYTF
>.|TRBV2|TRBJ1-2|.
TGTGCCAGCACCCTCGGGATCGGCTCGGTCTATGGCTACACCTTC
CASTLGIGSVYGYTF
>.|TRBV2|TRBJ1-5|few
TGTGCCAGCAGTCAGGACGGGGGATCCAATCAGCCCCAGCATTTT
CASSQDGGSNQPQHF
>.|TRBV28|TRBJ2-3|.
TGTGCCAGCGAAGGCGGATCCACAGATACGCAGTATTTT
CASEGGSTDTQYF
>.|TRBV10-3|TRBJ2-3|.
TGTGCCATCAGGGCCGGGGATACGCAGTATTTT
CAIRAGDTQYF
>.|TRBV30|TRBJ2-2|few
TGTGCCTGGAGTAGTCCCGGGACTGCGGCGGCCGGGGAGCTGTTTTTT
CAWSSPGTAAAGELFF
>TRBD1|TRBV5-1|TRBJ2-5|.
TGCGCCAGCACGAGGAAAGGGGGCGAAGGAGAGACCCAGTACTTC
CASTRKGGEGETQYF
>.|TRBV6-5|TRBJ2-7|.
TGTGCCACTGACAACGGGAGCGAGCAGTACTTC
CATDNGSEQYF
>.|TRBV11-2|TRBJ2-5|few
TGTGCCAGCAGCTTAGAGAGGCAGTCAGAGACCCAGTACTTC
CASSLERQSETQYF
>.|TRBV11-2|TRBJ1-2|.
TGTGCCAGCAGCTTGTACGGTCTCTATGGCTACACCTTC
CASSLYGLYGYTF
>.|TRBV30|TRBJ2-6|.
TGTGCCTGGTTAAATGGGGCCAACGTCCTGACTTTC
CAWLNGANVLTF
>.|TRBV6-1|TRBJ1-1|.
TGTGCCAGCAGTCAGGTGAGCGCGGGGAACACTGAAGCTTTCTTT
CASSQVSAGNTEAFF
>TRBD2|TRBV27|TRBJ2-7|.
TGTGCCAGCAGTTCCCTTAGCGGGAAAAGGGCCTACGAGCAGTACTTC
CASSSLSGKRAYEQYF
>.|TRBV4-3|TRBJ2-2|few
TGCGCCAGCAGCCAAGAATTCAGGGTTCCCGGGGAGCTGTTTTTT
CASSQEFRVPGELFF
>.|TRBV30|TRBJ2-5|.
TGTGCCTGGAATCCAGACTACCAAGAGACCCAGTACTTC
CAWNPDYQETQYF
>TRBD1|TRBV4-1|TRBJ1-5|.
TGCGCCAGCAGCCGACAGGGGGCTGAGCAGCCCCAGCATTTT
CASSRQGAEQPQHF